Below, 32 T cell receptor beta chains from the same sample are listed, as sequenced in a study of T cells in Graves' hyperthyroidism and ophthalmopathy. TCR beta CDR3 regions were amplified from RNA transcripts. With the HTBI primer set, the TCR CDR3 went through a first round of RT-PCR. TCRdb fed the multiplex PCR reads into MiXCR, producing one record per CDR3 protein. Here the sample spans a few hundred thousand distinct CDR3 sequences, about 18% being singletons. The sequenced material came from blood. The source is a man between 18 and 35 years old with Graves' ophthalmopathy.

The table lists this clonotype with many counts. DNA for the CDR3: TGTGCCAGCAGTACCGACAGGCATAATTCACCCCTCCACTTT. As protein: CASSTDRHNSPLHF. The chain links TRBV5-4 to TRBJ1-6; D perhaps matches TRBD1 (6 bases). The CDR3 loop spans 14 amino acids. CDR1 SGHNT and CDR2 YYREEE come from the germline V gene (reference sequence). Trimming took off 5 bases at V and 5 bases at J, with 11 bases between the two ends.

This clonotype was picked up a small number of times. The J gene is TRBJ2-5, the V gene TRBV11-2; TRBD2 matches at 11 bases. This CDR3 contains 18 residues. The V segment lost 2 bases and the J segment 7 bases; nucleotides outside the gene matches: 15. Germline V lookup: CDR1 SGHAT, CDR2 FQNNGV. The CDR3 sequence is CASSLILGSGGASGTQYF. DNA for the CDR3: TGTGCCAGCAGCTTAATTCTTGGTAGCGGGGGGGCCTCGGGGACCCAGTACTTC.

The chain joins TRBV12-3 or TRBV12-4 to TRBJ2-7; tentatively, D is TRBD1 (6 bases). CDR3 length: 15 residues. Trimming took 3 bases from V and 2 from J, leaving 14 bases between them. This CDR3 reads CASSFRRGRTYEQYF. CDR3 nucleotide sequence: TGTGCCAGCAGTTTCCGCAGGGGAAGGACCTACGAGCAGTACTTC.

A remark on this clonotype: A single base separates this from a much larger clone, so it may be a read error. This chain uses TRBV12-3 or TRBV12-4 with TRBJ2-5; a possible D gene is TRBD2 (6 bases). This CDR3 has 12 amino acids. In DNA form, the CDR3 reads TGTGCCAACAGTCCTGGAGCGGGGACCCAGTACTTC. This sequence encodes CANSPGAGTQYF.

This clonotype appeared many times. V gene TRBV5-6 combines with J gene TRBJ2-7, with D unclear. This CDR3 is 13 amino acids long. Trimming took off 4 bases at V and 7 bases at J, with 15 bases between the two ends. Germline CDR1 SGHDT, CDR2 YYEEEE. The DNA of the CDR3 is TGTGCCAGCAGCCCGCGGTACGGCGGTGAGCAGTACTTC. It yields the protein CASSPRYGGEQYF. Filled out from reference TRBV5-6 and TRBJ2-7, the complete variable domain reads DAGVTQSPTHLIKTRGQQVTLRCSPKSGHDTVSWYQQALGQGPQFIFQYYEEEERQRGNFPDRFSGHQFPNYSSELNVNALLLGDSALYLCASSPRYGGEQYFGPGTRLTVT.

The rearrangement uses TRBV27 and TRBJ1-3, with 7 bases fitting TRBD1. The CDR3 has 17 residues. Germline CDR1 MNHEY, CDR2 SMNVEV (reference sequence). Trimming took 4 bases from V and 0 from J; bases not matched to a gene: 9. The CDR3 bases are TGTGCCAGCAGTTCGCGACAGGGTCTTCTCTCTGGAAACACCATATATTTT. Encoded protein: CASSSRQGLLSGNTIYF.

This clonotype was recorded many times. The genes are TRBV12-3 or TRBV12-4 and TRBJ2-5; weak D call: TRBD1 (6 bases). CDR3 length: 16 amino acids. The V and J ends lost 3 bases and 2 bases respectively, with 16 bases between them. The CDR3 DNA sequence: TGTGCCAGCAGTTTCTTGGGCAGGGGCGCACAAGAGACCCAGTACTTC. Translated, it gives CASSFLGRGAQETQYF.

The rearrangement joins TRBV5-1 to TRBJ1-3; no definite D call. CDR1 and CDR2 (germline): SGHRS, YFSETQ. CDR3 length: 17 amino acids. V was clipped by 0 bases and J by 2 bases, with 15 bases between them. CDR3 residues: CASSLVTGRAAGNTIYF. The CDR3 nucleotides read TGCGCCAGCAGCTTGGTAACGGGGAGGGCCGCTGGAAACACCATATATTTT. The full variable domain, with the rest looked up from reference TRBV5-1 and TRBJ1-3, is KAGVTQTPRYLIKTRGQQVTLSCSPISGHRSVSWYQQTPGQGLQFLFEYFSETQRNKGNFPGRFSGRQFSNSRSEMNVSTLELGDSALYLCASSLVTGRAAGNTIYFGEGSWLTVV.

There are many counts of this clonotype. CDR3 coding DNA: TGCGCCAGCAGAACGAGGTCCCAAAGAGATTCACCCCTCCACTTT. Its translation: CASRTRSQRDSPLHF. The V gene is TRBV5-1, the J gene TRBJ1-6; D remains unclear. Trimming stripped 5 bases from V and 8 bases from J, with 17 bases between. CDR3 length equals 15 residues. CDR1 is SGHRS and CDR2 is YFSETQ in the germline V gene.

The table lists this clonotype with a few counts. The chain uses TRBV19 and TRBJ2-6, with 10 bases aligning to TRBD1. Germline CDR1 reads LNHDA; CDR2 reads SQIVND (reference sequence). The junction had 9 bases not matched to a gene; V was cut back by 9 bases and J by 1 base. CDR3 length equals 17 residues. CDR3 loop: CASKRGTGASGANVLTF. The CDR3 region has the DNA TGTGCCAGCAAGAGGGGGACAGGGGCGTCTGGGGCCAACGTCCTGACTTTC.

This clonotype was counted ten times or more. The J gene is TRBJ2-3, the V gene TRBV6-2 or TRBV6-3; 8 bases line up with TRBD2. J was trimmed by 0 bases and V by 4 bases; bases with no gene match: 3. Germline V lookup: CDR1 MNHEY, CDR2 SVGEGT. The CDR3 runs 15 residues. The CDR3 region is CASSSGGPSTDTQYF. In nucleotides, the CDR3 is TGTGCCAGCAGTTCGGGGGGGCCGAGCACAGATACGCAGTATTTT.

This clonotype was observed many times. The chain combines TRBV7-3 with TRBJ2-3; a possible D gene is TRBD2 (5 bases). The CDR3 is 15 amino acids. V lost 4 bases, J lost 0 bases, and 11 bases lay in between. In germline, CDR1 is SGHTA, CDR2 FQGTGA. CDR3 nucleotide sequence: TGTGCCAGCAGCTCCGGAGGAACTAGCACAGATACGCAGTATTTT. It is translated as CASSSGGTSTDTQYF. The complete variable domain, with remaining parts taken from reference TRBV7-3 and TRBJ2-3, reads GAGVSQTPSNKVTEKGKYVELRCDPISGHTALYWYRQSLGQGPEFLIYFQGTGAADDSGLPNDRFFAVRPEGSVSTLKIQRTERGDSAVYLCASSSGGTSTDTQYFGPGTRLTVL.

The chain couples TRBV9 to TRBJ1-1; D gene ambiguous. Per germline, CDR1 SGDLS and CDR2 YYNGEE. The CDR3 runs to 14 residues. The V end lost 1 base, the J end lost 6 bases, and 13 bases lay between the germline ends. Here the CDR3 reads CASSVYTENPEAFF. Written as DNA, the CDR3 is TGTGCCAGCAGCGTATACACCGAAAATCCTGAAGCTTTCTTT.

This clonotype was detected once. This chain links TRBV19 with TRBJ2-5, with a possible D match to TRBD2 (6 bases). Trimming took 3 bases from V and 3 from J, leaving 17 bases between them. The germline V gene has CDR1 LNHDA and CDR2 SQIVND (reference sequence). The CDR3 totals 16 residues. The CDR3 DNA reads as TGTGCCAGTAGTATTTCGCCAGCCTGGGGGGAAGAGACCCAGTACTTC. This codes for CASSISPAWGEETQYF.

The chain links TRBV7-6 to TRBJ1-4, with D maybe TRBD1 (6 bases). V lost 5 bases to trimming and J lost 7 bases, with 20 bases between them. Germline values: CDR1 SGHVS, CDR2 FNYEAQ. The CDR3 totals 16 residues. The CDR3 bases are TGTGCCAGCAGCCAGAGAACAGGGCCGCCTTCTGAAAAACTGTTTTTT. Its translation is CASSQRTGPPSEKLFF.

This clonotype was observed many times. This chain's CDR3 is CASSPDVAGTEAFF. In DNA form, the CDR3 reads TGCGCCAGCAGCCCGGACGTGGCGGGCACTGAAGCTTTCTTT. The chain combines TRBV5-1 with TRBJ1-1; D remains ambiguous. V lost 4 bases, J lost 4 bases, and 14 bases lay in between. The germline gives CDR1 SGHRS, CDR2 YFSETQ. The CDR3 is 14 amino acids.

This clonotype was detected a few times. The rearrangement joins TRBV19 to TRBJ2-7, with 8 bases lining up with TRBD1. Trimming at V came to 3 bases and at J to 1 base, leaving 5 bases not matched to a gene. Germline CDR1 and CDR2: LNHDA and SQIVND (reference sequence). CDR3 length: 15 residues. CDR3 sequence (DNA): TGTGCCAGTAGTATCGCCGACAGGGGTTCCTACGAGCAGTACTTC. It translates to CASSIADRGSYEQYF.

This chain links TRBV11-3 with TRBJ1-5; D gene unclear. Germline-derived CDR1 and CDR2 are SGHNT and YENEEA. The CDR3 runs to 14 residues. V was trimmed by 5 bases and J by 2 bases, leaving 10 bases between them. CDR3 sequence reads: CASSPERGNQPQHF. The DNA for the CDR3 is TGTGCCAGCAGCCCAGAGCGGGGCAATCAGCCCCAGCATTTT.

Remarks on this clonotype: Being one base from a much bigger clone, this may be a read error. The CDR3 carries no conserved terminal phenylalanine or tryptophan, so it likely arises from a read error. The chain couples TRBV28 to TRBJ1-1; TRBD1 aligns across 10 bases. The germline V gene encodes CDR1 MDHEN and CDR2 SYDVKM. This CDR3 has 15 residues. With V trimmed by 8 bases and J by 4 bases, 10 bases remained unmatched. CDR3 nucleotide sequence: TGTGCCAGCCACAACGCCGGGACAGGGGCCACTGAAGCTTTCTCT. Translated: CASHNAGTGATEAFS.

This clonotype was observed a few times. This chain joins TRBV9 and TRBJ2-2, with 9 positions matching TRBD1. Germline V gene data show CDR1 as SGDLS and CDR2 as YYNGEE. The CDR3 is 16 residues long. Germline trimming cut 3 bases from V and 1 base from J; bases unmatched to any gene: 4. The CDR3 here is CASSAPGQGNTGELFF. The CDR3 DNA is TGTGCCAGCAGCGCTCCGGGACAGGGGAACACCGGGGAGCTGTTTTTT.

The rearrangement joins TRBV20-1 to TRBJ2-7, with 7 bases matching TRBD1. V dropped 0 bases and J dropped 2; count of bases not matched to a gene: 7. CDR1 is DFQATT, CDR2 SNEGSKA, per germline (reference sequence). The CDR3 is 15 amino acids. CDR3 nucleotide sequence: TGCAGTGCTAGAGACCCTGGGACAGTTGCCTACGAGCAGTACTTC. It encodes CSARDPGTVAYEQYF.

This clonotype appeared a few times. The rearrangement uses TRBV6-2 or TRBV6-3 and TRBJ2-7, with D perhaps TRBD1 or TRBD2 (5 bases each). This CDR3 contains 16 residues. V lost 2 bases to trimming and J lost 7 bases, with 21 bases between them. The germline CDR1 and CDR2 sequences are MNHEY and SVGEGT. CDR3 loop: CASSYLPGQGTREQYF. The CDR3 region has the DNA TGTGCCAGCAGTTACCTCCCGGGGCAGGGAACCCGAGAGCAGTACTTC.

This clonotype was found many times. This chain links TRBV6-2 or TRBV6-3 with TRBJ2-6; 8 bases align to TRBD1. This CDR3 is 17 amino acids long. CDR1 is MNHEY and CDR2 is SVGEGT in the germline V gene. Germline trimming cut 8 bases from V and 4 bases from J; bases unmatched to any gene: 13. CDR3 nucleotides: TGTGCCAGCTTGGGCAACCAGGGGGCGCTGGGGGCCAACGTCCTGACTTTC. It yields the protein CASLGNQGALGANVLTF.

The V call is TRBV13, the J call TRBJ2-1; 9 bases align to TRBD1. CDR1 is PRHDT, CDR2 FYEKMQ, per germline (reference sequence). The trim removed 4 bases at V and 7 bases at J, leaving 11 bases unmatched. This CDR3 is 16 amino acids long. CDR3 sequence reads: CASSSDLGTGWNEQFF. Written as DNA, the CDR3 is TGTGCCAGCAGCTCAGACCTCGGGACAGGGTGGAATGAGCAGTTCTTC.

The chain is built from TRBV28 and TRBJ1-1; D is perhaps TRBD1 (5 bases). The CDR3 spans 14 residues. V lost 7 bases and J 7 bases, leaving 19 bases between the germline ends. Germline CDR1 MDHEN, CDR2 SYDVKM. CDR3: CASTLKGQGIEAFF. The CDR3 DNA is TGTGCCAGCACCCTGAAAGGGCAGGGAATTGAAGCTTTCTTT.

In this sample, this clonotype turned up many times. V usage is TRBV5-1 and J usage is TRBJ2-2; 8 nucleotides agree with TRBD1. After removal of 2 bases from V and 2 bases from J, the junction contained 2 bases not matched to a gene. The CDR3 is made up of 15 amino acids. Germline V CDR1 and CDR2: SGHRS, YFSETQ. CDR3 region: CASSFGTGNTGELFF. The CDR3 nucleotides are TGCGCCAGCAGCTTCGGGACAGGAAACACCGGGGAGCTGTTTTTT.

This clonotype was found many times. The rearrangement joins TRBV5-1 to TRBJ2-7; a possible D gene is TRBD2 (6 bases). From germline, CDR1 is SGHRS and CDR2 YFSETQ. The V and J ends lost 5 bases and 0 bases respectively, with 15 bases between them. This CDR3 contains 15 residues. The CDR3 region is CASSWGGGSSYEQYF. The DNA of the CDR3 is TGCGCCAGCAGTTGGGGTGGAGGGAGCTCCTACGAGCAGTACTTC.

Many counts were recorded for this clonotype. The DNA for the CDR3 is TGCAGTGCTAGAGATCCCGGACAGGGGTCTGAAGCTTTCTTT. Protein: CSARDPGQGSEAFF. The rearrangement links TRBV20-1 to TRBJ1-1, with 9 bases that match TRBD1. V lost 0 bases and J lost 6; bases outside the gene matches: 5. The length of the CDR3 is 14 residues. Per germline, CDR1 DFQATT and CDR2 SNEGSKA (reference sequence).

This clonotype was observed a few times. The chain combines TRBV6-6 with TRBJ2-7; D is ambiguous. CDR1 and CDR2 from the germline V gene are MNHNY and SVGAGI (reference sequence). V gave up 0 bases and J gave up 3 bases, with 9 bases separating them. The CDR3 spans 14 residues. In nucleotides, the CDR3 is TGTGCCAGCAGTTACTCAGTGGCAAACTACGAGCAGTACTTC. Amino acid sequence: CASSYSVANYEQYF.

This clonotype showed up just a few times. The chain combines TRBV9 with TRBJ1-5, with D perhaps TRBD1 (5 bases). This CDR3 spans 15 amino acids. The ends were cut back, 0 bases at V and 5 bases at J, with 12 bases in the middle. Germline CDR1 reads SGDLS; CDR2 reads YYNGEE. The chain's CDR3 is CASSVGGQGDQPQHF. Here the CDR3 DNA reads TGTGCCAGCAGCGTAGGAGGGCAGGGTGATCAGCCCCAGCATTTT.

This clonotype has at least ten counts. The chain uses TRBV7-3 and TRBJ2-7; tentatively, D is TRBD1 (5 bases). Trimming removed 1 base at V and 5 bases at J, with 12 bases between. Germline lookup yields CDR1 SGHTA and CDR2 FQGTGA. CDR3 length equals 14 residues. The CDR3 nucleotides read TGTGCCAGCAGCTTAATGGCAGGGCCCAACGAGCAGTACTTC. Translating gives CASSLMAGPNEQYF. The whole variable domain, remainder taken from reference TRBV7-3 and TRBJ2-7, is GAGVSQTPSNKVTEKGKYVELRCDPISGHTALYWYRQSLGQGPEFLIYFQGTGAADDSGLPNDRFFAVRPEGSVSTLKIQRTERGDSAVYLCASSLMAGPNEQYFGPGTRLTVT.

The chain combines TRBV5-6 with TRBJ2-7, with no clear D. Germline lookup yields CDR1 SGHDT and CDR2 YYEEEE. This CDR3 has 15 amino acids. V was shortened by 2 bases and J by 2 bases, with 14 bases between the two germline ends. The CDR3 coding sequence is TGTGCCAGCAGCTTCGGGTTGGGTTTGGCCTACGAGCAGTACTTC. Its protein is CASSFGLGLAYEQYF.